One T cell receptor beta chain is described in this entry. This entry comes from a study of shared clonotypes between healthy human individuals. This table comes from immunoSEQ multiplex PCR, and its TCRdb copy is limited to in-frame clones, with some not included. The sample consists of over 850,000 clones, about 84% of them appearing once. Unmatched junction bases numbered 15, after V lost 4 bases and J lost 8 bases. The V gene's germline CDR1 is SGDLS and CDR2 YYNGEE. This CDR3 region has 19 residues. The genes are TRBV9 and TRBJ2-1, with 16 nucleotides matching TRBD2. The sequence was collected from a man aged 18 to 29 in good health. Some clones in this sample may be carry-over from other donors' samples. Sequencing input: memory CD4+ T cells from PBMCs. As for subset: CD45RA-negative fraction. The CDR3 spells CASSISGTSGRGGGDEQFF. The CDR3 nucleotides read TGTGCCAGCAGCATATCCGGGACTAGCGGGAGGGGGGGAGGGGATGAGCAGTTCTTC.